This record looks at one T cell receptor beta chain sequence and its context. The entry originates in a study of blood T cell repertoires in COVID-19. Some clones are missing from TCRdb's copy, which holds only in-frame ones; the method was immunoSEQ multiplex PCR. Altogether 230,000 or so clones are present, 80% to 90% being singletons, with the ten largest covering around 20%. CDR1 is MGHRA and CDR2 is YSYEKL in the germline V gene. V lost 3 bases to trimming and J lost 8 bases; unmatched junction nucleotides: 2. The CDR3 consists of 13 residues. The chain joins TRBV4-1 to TRBJ2-1, with 9 bases fitting TRBD2. The sequencing sample was made of peripheral blood. This receptor was taken from a man aged 25 to 40 with active or convalescent COVID-19. The CDR3 reads CASSHGTSYEQFF. The CDR3 DNA reads TGCGCCAGCAGCCACGGGACTAGCTATGAGCAGTTCTTC.